These 7 T cell receptor beta chains were sequenced from one sample in a study of blood T cell repertoires in COVID-19. TCRdb's table, derived via immunoSEQ multiplex PCR, lists solely in-frame clones and lacks some. The sample has about 230,000 clones, around 85% seen once. The sequencing sample was made of peripheral blood. These receptors came from a woman of 80 years or more with acute or convalescent COVID-19.

The rearrangement joins TRBV25-1 to TRBJ2-3, with TRBD2 as a possible D gene (6 bases). The CDR3 totals 15 residues. The V and J ends lost 7 bases and 0 bases respectively, with 14 bases between them. Germline V lookup: CDR1 MGHDK, CDR2 SYGVNS. The CDR3 nucleotides are TGTGCCAGCACCGACCTACGGGGGAGCACAGATACGCAGTATTTT. Encoded protein: CASTDLRGSTDTQYF.

This chain uses TRBV12-3 or TRBV12-4 with TRBJ1-3; perhaps TRBD1 as D (5 bases). The CDR3 length is 13 residues. V lost 7 bases, J lost 9 bases, and 16 bases lay in between. CDR3 DNA sequence: TGTGCCAGCACCCCGGGGCCGGAGGGCACCATATATTTT. This sequence encodes CASTPGPEGTIYF.

The chain employs TRBV5-1 and TRBJ2-7; TRBD2 might be the D (5 bases). Trimming shortened V by 2 bases and J by 3 bases, and 6 bases separated the two germline ends. Germline V gene lookup returns CDR1 SGHRS and CDR2 YFSETQ. CDR3 size: 12 residues. CDR3 loop: CASSFRDYEQYF. CDR3 bases: TGCGCCAGCAGCTTCCGGGACTACGAGCAGTACTTC.

The chain employs TRBV6-1 and TRBJ2-1; 7 positions match TRBD2. With V trimmed by 8 bases and J by 13 bases, 11 bases remained unmatched. The CDR3 is 12 amino acids. CDR1 and CDR2 from the germline V gene are MNHNS and SASEGT. Here the CDR3 reads CASLTGEGRQFF. In DNA form, the CDR3 reads TGTGCCAGCCTCACGGGGGAGGGGAGACAGTTCTTC.

CDR3 residues: CASSNDRLGGLGLQETQYF. CDR3 coding DNA: TGTGCCAGTAGTAATGATCGCCTGGGCGGACTAGGTCTTCAAGAGACCCAGTACTTC. The chain joins TRBV19 to TRBJ2-5; TRBD2 aligns across 7 bases. Germline CDR1 is LNHDA and CDR2 is SQIVND (reference sequence). Trimming at V came to 4 bases and at J to 2 bases, leaving 19 bases not matched to a gene. The length of the CDR3 is 19 residues.

This chain uses TRBV27 with TRBJ2-2; maybe TRBD2 (6 bases). Germline V gene lookup returns CDR1 MNHEY and CDR2 SMNVEV (reference sequence). The CDR3 extends over 16 amino acids. Trimming pared 3 bases from V and 1 base from J, leaving 12 bases between. Written as DNA, the CDR3 is TGTGCCAGCAGTTTGTCTGGGCGGGGGAACACCGGGGAGCTGTTTTTT. Translated: CASSLSGRGNTGELFF.

In this sample, this clone turned up once. The rearrangement joins TRBV28 to TRBJ1-4, with D uncertain. Germline CDR1 MDHEN, CDR2 SYDVKM. V lost 3 bases and J 6 bases, leaving 14 bases between the germline ends. This CDR3 contains 15 residues. The CDR3 nucleotides are TGTGCCAGCAGTTTCCAAAAGACACCCCATGAAAAACTGTTTTTT. Amino acids: CASSFQKTPHEKLFF.